This record covers a single T cell receptor (beta chain). Its cognate antigen is unknown. The data belong to a study of cytomegalovirus exposure and HLA in healthy donors. Points from the study as a whole: Presence/absence analyses took donor sequencing depth as roughly uniform. A later analysis showed HLA-associated TCR beta chains outstripping equally common others in clonal expansion. About 87% or about 30% of the time was how often most TCR beta V segments were productive, according to an earlier analysis.

This CDR3 spans 13 amino acids. Between the trimmed V and J ends, which lost 3 bases and 5 bases, there was a span of 11 bases. Germline CDR1 and CDR2: MNHEY and SVGAGI. Each donor's status was that of a healthy bone marrow donor. 60 Vbeta and 13 Jbeta primers were used in PCR. Data came from immunoSEQ multiplex PCR; TCRdb stores just in-frame clones and leaves some out. The repertoire holds around 150,000 clones, 75% to 80% seen once, with 0.55% to 0.8% in the top ten. The sample was PBMCs. The chain joins TRBV6-5 to TRBJ2-7; perhaps TRBD2 as D (5 bases). The sequence came from a male donor in good health and CMV-seronegative. CDR3 sequence (DNA): TGTGCCAGCAGTTATAGACGAGGGCACGAGCAGTACTTC. It is translated as CASSYRRGHEQYF.